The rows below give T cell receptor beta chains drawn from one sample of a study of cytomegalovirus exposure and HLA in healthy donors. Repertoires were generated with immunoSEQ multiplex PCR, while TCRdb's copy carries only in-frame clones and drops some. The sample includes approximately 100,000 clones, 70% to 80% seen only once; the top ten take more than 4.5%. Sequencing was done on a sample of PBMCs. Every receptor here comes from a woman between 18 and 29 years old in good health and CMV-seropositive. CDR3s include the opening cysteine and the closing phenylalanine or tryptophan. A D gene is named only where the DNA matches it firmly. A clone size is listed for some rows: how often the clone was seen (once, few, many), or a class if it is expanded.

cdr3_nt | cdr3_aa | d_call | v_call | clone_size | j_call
TGTGCCAGCAGCTTAGAAGTAAGCGGGAGGCCCACAGATACGCAGTATTTT | CASSLEVSGRPTDTQYF | TRBD2 | TRBV7-2 | . | TRBJ2-3
TGTGCCAGCAGACCCAGGGGGGCGGGCTCCTACGAGCAGTACTTC | CASRPRGAGSYEQYF | . | TRBV28 | . | TRBJ2-7
TGTGCCAGCAGCCCTAGCGGGAGCTACGAGCAGTACTTC | CASSPSGSYEQYF | TRBD2 | TRBV5-4 | . | TRBJ2-7
TGCGCCAGCAGCCAAGAACGCGGGGGTCAGCCCCAGCATTTT | CASSQERGGQPQHF | . | TRBV4-3 | . | TRBJ1-5
TGTGCCAGCAGCTTAGCTGGCAGGGAAAACCAGCATTTT | CASSLAGRENQHF | . | TRBV7-9 | . | TRBJ1-5
TGTGCCAGCCGACTAGCGGGAGACTACGAGCAGTACTTC | CASRLAGDYEQYF | TRBD2 | TRBV6-1 | . | TRBJ2-7
TGTGCCAGCTCACGGGAGGTTAATGAAAAACTGTTTTTT | CASSREVNEKLFF | . | TRBV18 | . | TRBJ1-4
TGTGCCAGCAGTTTAGGCGGGAGTATGGTAACCGGGGAGCTGTTTTTT | CASSLGGSMVTGELFF | TRBD2 | TRBV6-5 | . | TRBJ2-2
TGTGCCAGCTTGTCTAGCGGGGAAGGCTCCTACGAGCAGTACTTC | CASLSSGEGSYEQYF | TRBD2 | TRBV28 | . | TRBJ2-7
TGCGCCAGCAGCTTGGGGGGCGATGGCACCGGGGAGCTGTTTTTT | CASSLGGDGTGELFF | . | TRBV5-1 | . | TRBJ2-2
TGTGCCAGCAGCTTGAGCTACGAGCAGTACTTC | CASSLSYEQYF | . | TRBV7-8 | . | TRBJ2-7
TGTGCCAGCAGCCACCCGGACAGGCCCTACGAGCAGTACTTC | CASSHPDRPYEQYF | TRBD1 | TRBV27 | . | TRBJ2-7
TGTGCCAGTAGTATTATAGGGGGAAACTATGGCTACACCTTC | CASSIIGGNYGYTF | . | TRBV19 | . | TRBJ1-2
TGCGCCAGCAGCCCCACGGGACTAGCGGGACTTGAGACCCAGTACTTC | CASSPTGLAGLETQYF | TRBD2 | TRBV4-3 | . | TRBJ2-5
TGTGCCAGCAGCTTAGCGGGAGGAGCAGATACGCAGTATTTT | CASSLAGGADTQYF | TRBD2 | TRBV11-3 | . | TRBJ2-3
TGTGCCAGCAGCTCCCCTTACACCGGGGAGCTGTTTTTT | CASSSPYTGELFF | . | TRBV7-6 | . | TRBJ2-2
TGTGCCAGCAGTTTATTGACAGGGGGAGATTCACCCCTCCACTTT | CASSLLTGGDSPLHF | TRBD1 | TRBV28 | . | TRBJ1-6
TGCGCCAGCAGCCAGGACAGGGCCCACGAGCAGTACTTC | CASSQDRAHEQYF | TRBD1 | TRBV4-3 | . | TRBJ2-7
TGTGCCAGCAGCTTAATGAGCCTAGCGGGATACAATGAGCAGTTCTTC | CASSLMSLAGYNEQFF | TRBD2 | TRBV7-3 | few | TRBJ2-1
TGTGCCAGCAGTTTATCGGGCAATAGCAATCAGCCCCAGCATTTT | CASSLSGNSNQPQHF | . | TRBV27 | . | TRBJ1-5
TGTGCCAGCAGCTCAACTAGCACAGATACGCAGTATTTT | CASSSTSTDTQYF | . | TRBV7-6 | once | TRBJ2-3
TGTGCCAGCAGCCCCGGAGAGCGGGAGACGGACATTCAGTACTTC | CASSPGERETDIQYF | TRBD2 | TRBV6-4 | once | TRBJ2-4
TGCGCCAGCGGCCCCTCAGCGGGAGGGTTGGCAGATACGCAGTATTTT | CASGPSAGGLADTQYF | TRBD2 | TRBV5-1 | . | TRBJ2-3
TGTGCCAGCAGTGAAGAGAGACTTACCTCCTACAATGAGCAGTTCTTC | CASSEERLTSYNEQFF | . | TRBV2 | few | TRBJ2-1
TGTGCCACTTCGACTAGCGGGAGGGCCGCTCGCACAGATACGCAGTATTTT | CATSTSGRAARTDTQYF | TRBD2 | TRBV28 | . | TRBJ2-3
TGCGCCAGCAGCTTGCGGGACACCAACACTGAAGCTTTCTTT | CASSLRDTNTEAFF | . | TRBV5-1 | . | TRBJ1-1
TGTGCCAGCAGTTTATTGGCAGGGGGAAACCCCTATGGCTACACCTTC | CASSLLAGGNPYGYTF | TRBD1 | TRBV27 | . | TRBJ1-2
TGTGCCAGTAGTCTTACGGGGAAGTACACTGAAGCTTTCTTT | CASSLTGKYTEAFF | . | TRBV19 | . | TRBJ1-1
TGTGCCAGCAGTTTTCAGGGTCCCTACGAGCAGTACTTC | CASSFQGPYEQYF | . | TRBV27 | . | TRBJ2-7
TGTGCCAGCAGCTTACAGGATGGTACTGAAGCTTTCTTT | CASSLQDGTEAFF | . | TRBV7-6 | . | TRBJ1-1
TGTGCCATTACAGGGGGCGCCCTCTCTGGGGCCAACGTCCTGACTTTC | CAITGGALSGANVLTF | TRBD1 | TRBV28 | . | TRBJ2-6
TGTGTCAGCAGTTTCGGAGAGACCCAGTACTTC | CVSSFGETQYF | . | TRBV27 | . | TRBJ2-5
TGTGCCAGCAGTTACTCCGGGGGGGATGGGGCCTACGAGCAGTACTTC | CASSYSGGDGAYEQYF | TRBD2 | TRBV6-5 | . | TRBJ2-7
TGTGCCAGCAGCGTAGTATCAGCAGGGAGGGCGGCTGAAGCTTTCTTT | CASSVVSAGRAAEAFF | . | TRBV9 | . | TRBJ1-1
TGTGCCAGCTCCCCCGACAGGGGACAGATATACGAGCAGTACTTC | CASSPDRGQIYEQYF | TRBD1 | TRBV18 | . | TRBJ2-7
TGTGCCAGCTCTGCTTCAGGGGCCGGGGCTGAAGCTTTCTTT | CASSASGAGAEAFF | . | TRBV18 | . | TRBJ1-1
TGTGCCAGCAGGACAGGGACGTCCTACGAGCAGTACTTC | CASRTGTSYEQYF | TRBD1 | TRBV7-2 | few | TRBJ2-7
TGCAGCGGATCGGACAGCTGGGAGCAGTACTTC | CSGSDSWEQYF | . | TRBV29-1 | . | TRBJ2-7
TGTGCCAGCTCACCATTTGAGCGGGCGGGAGAGACCCAGTACTTC | CASSPFERAGETQYF | . | TRBV18 | . | TRBJ2-5
TGTGCCTGGGAGGTCCAGGGGACAGATACGCAGTATTTT | CAWEVQGTDTQYF | . | TRBV30 | . | TRBJ2-3
TGTGCCAGCAGTTTGGGGCGGGGGTCCTACGAGCAGTACTTC | CASSLGRGSYEQYF | TRBD2 | TRBV27 | . | TRBJ2-7
TGTGCCAGTAACACGGTTGCAGGGGGCCAGCCCCAGCATTTT | CASNTVAGGQPQHF | TRBD1 | TRBV19 | few | TRBJ1-5
TGTGCCAGCAGTTCCGAGACAGAATTCTCCTACGAGCAGTACTTC | CASSSETEFSYEQYF | . | TRBV6-5 | . | TRBJ2-7
TGTGCCAGCAGTTACGCAGGGGGTGGCTACACCTTC | CASSYAGGGYTF | TRBD1 | TRBV6-6 | . | TRBJ1-2
TGTGCCAGCACTCCTGAGGGGGCAGGGGGCTACGAGCAGTACTTC | CASTPEGAGGYEQYF | TRBD1 | TRBV6-6 | . | TRBJ2-7
TGTGCCAGCAGTACCCATCCCTGGGGGGGCATGGGCAATCAGCCCCAGCATTTT | CASSTHPWGGMGNQPQHF | . | TRBV28 | once | TRBJ1-5
TGTGCCAGCAGTTACGAATCCGGGAGGGCCCTCACGGAAGCTTTCTTT | CASSYESGRALTEAFF | . | TRBV6-5 | once | TRBJ1-1
TGTGCCAGCTCACCCCCGGGGGGGGAGCAGTACTTC | CASSPPGGEQYF | TRBD2 | TRBV18 | . | TRBJ2-7
TGTGCCAGCAGCCTCCTGACTAGCGGGAGGACCTACGAGCAGTACTTC | CASSLLTSGRTYEQYF | TRBD2 | TRBV7-9 | . | TRBJ2-7
TGTGCCATCAGTGAGGGACAGGGGGTTACCTACGAGCAGTACTTC | CAISEGQGVTYEQYF | TRBD1 | TRBV10-3 | . | TRBJ2-7
TGTGCCTGGAGTTTGAGCTCTGGAAACACCATATATTTT | CAWSLSSGNTIYF | . | TRBV30 | . | TRBJ1-3
TGTGCCAGCTCGGGACAGACGAATGAAAAACTGTTTTTT | CASSGQTNEKLFF | TRBD1 | TRBV18 | few | TRBJ1-4
TGTGCCAGCAGTCCCGGACAGGTCCTCTACGAGCAGTACTTC | CASSPGQVLYEQYF | TRBD1 | TRBV6-1 | . | TRBJ2-7
TGTGCCAGCAGCCCTCTGACGGGGACTAATGAAAAACTGTTTTTT | CASSPLTGTNEKLFF | . | TRBV28 | . | TRBJ1-4
TGTGCCAGCAGCCAGGGCCAGATGGGAGATACGCAGTATTTT | CASSQGQMGDTQYF | . | TRBV7-3 | . | TRBJ2-3
TGTGCCAGCAGCTTAGCCCGGGGAAGGAGCACAGATACGCAGTATTTT | CASSLARGRSTDTQYF | . | TRBV7-9 | . | TRBJ2-3
TGCAGCGTTGAAGGGACAGGGACAGACTATGGCTACACCTTC | CSVEGTGTDYGYTF | TRBD1 | TRBV29-1 | . | TRBJ1-2
TGTGCCAGCAGCTTGGCCTTGGGAGTCGACGGGGAGCTGTTTTTT | CASSLALGVDGELFF | . | TRBV5-6 | many | TRBJ2-2
TGTGCCACCAGCTCTAAGACTAGCGGGAGCTCCTACAATGAGCAGTTCTTC | CATSSKTSGSSYNEQFF | TRBD2 | TRBV15 | . | TRBJ2-1
TGCGCCAGCAGCCAAGGAACAGGGGCCTCCTACGAGCAGTACTTC | CASSQGTGASYEQYF | TRBD1 | TRBV4-1 | . | TRBJ2-7